The next 21 T cell receptor beta chains were all read from a single sample in a study of cytomegalovirus exposure and HLA in healthy donors. PCR was performed using 60 Vbeta and 13 Jbeta primers. Data came from immunoSEQ multiplex PCR; TCRdb stores just in-frame clones and leaves some out. Seen here are around 76,000 clones, 65% to 70% observed once, and the top ten hold approximately 7.6%. The source material was PBMCs. The receptors were gathered from a man aged 40-49 years in good health and CMV-seropositive.

This chain links TRBV15 with TRBJ1-1; TRBD1 is a possible D gene (6 bases). From germline, CDR1 is LNHNV and CDR2 YYDKDF (reference sequence). V lost 4 bases, J lost 8 bases, and 14 bases lay in between. This CDR3 has 13 residues. CDR3 residues: CATSTLGGTEAFF. The CDR3 DNA reads as TGTGCCACCAGCACTCTCGGGGGGACAGAAGCTTTCTTT.

This clone occurred a few times. This chain joins TRBV5-4 and TRBJ1-1; D is undetermined. V was shortened by 1 base and J by 0 bases, with 7 bases between the two germline ends. The germline V gene encodes CDR1 SGHNT and CDR2 YYREEE (reference sequence). The CDR3 sequence is 14 residues long. The CDR3 region is CASSLQVVNTEAFF. The CDR3, as DNA: TGTGCCAGCAGCTTGCAGGTAGTGAACACTGAAGCTTTCTTT.

The rearrangement uses TRBV4-3 and TRBJ2-5; weak D call: TRBD1 (5 bases). TRBJ2-7 explains the end of the DNA better; the J call may be wrong. This CDR3 comprises 14 residues. Germline-derived CDR1 and CDR2 are LGHNA and YSLEER. CDR3 amino acids: CASSQDPRQTEQYF. The CDR3 region has the DNA TGCGCCAGCAGCCAAGATCCCCGACAGACCGAGCAGTACTTC.

The CDR3 DNA reads as TGTGCCTGGAGTGCTACGGGGGATGGCTACACCTTC. It translates to CAWSATGDGYTF. This chain joins TRBV30 and TRBJ1-2, with D possibly matching TRBD1 (5 bases). The V gene lost 1 base and the J gene lost 6 bases, with 9 bases spanning the gap. Looked up from germline, CDR1 is GTSNPN and CDR2 is SVGIG (reference sequence). The CDR3 extends over 12 amino acids.

V usage is TRBV6-5 and J usage is TRBJ2-7, with D possibly being TRBD1 (5 bases). Germline V CDR1 and CDR2: MNHEY, SVGAGI. The CDR3 has 15 amino acids. V was trimmed by 7 bases and J by 3 bases, leaving 19 bases between them. The CDR3 here is CASNHAGSKGYEQYF. Written as DNA, the CDR3 is TGTGCCAGCAATCACGCAGGGTCCAAGGGCTACGAGCAGTACTTC.

This clone is labeled medium-sized (0.01 to 0.1%). V gene TRBV10-1 combines with J gene TRBJ1-5, with a tentative D call TRBD1 (5 bases). V was cut by 5 bases and J by 1 base, with 6 bases left in between. CDR3 size: 13 residues. CDR1 is WNHNN, CDR2 SYGVQD, per germline (reference sequence). The CDR3 is CASSWGSNQPQHF. The CDR3 DNA reads as TGCGCCAGCAGTTGGGGCAGCAATCAGCCCCAGCATTTT.

V usage is TRBV30 and J usage is TRBJ1-1; 10 bases are a match to TRBD1. Germline trimming cut 8 bases from V and 8 bases from J; bases unmatched to any gene: 8. The CDR3 has 12 amino acids. In germline, CDR1 is GTSNPN, CDR2 SVGIG (reference sequence). The CDR3, as DNA: TGTGCCGTGGGACAGGGGCTTTTAGAAGCTTTCTTT. Amino acid sequence: CAVGQGLLEAFF.

This chain joins TRBV7-9 and TRBJ2-3; 8 bases map to TRBD2. The germline CDR1 and CDR2 sequences are SEHNR and FQNEAQ (reference sequence). This CDR3 comprises 17 residues. V was pared by 4 bases and J by 3 bases, with 12 bases of the junction left unmatched. CDR3 in amino acids: CASSSPRTRGATDTQYF. CDR3 sequence (DNA): TGTGCCAGCAGCTCCCCTCGAACGCGGGGGGCTACAGATACGCAGTATTTT.

The CDR3 DNA reads as TGCGCCAGCTCTCGAGCGGGGGGTACGGGAGATACGCAGTATTTT. Translation: CASSRAGGTGDTQYF. The V gene is TRBV5-1, the J gene TRBJ2-3; 9 nucleotides align to TRBD2. The V gene's germline CDR1 is SGHRS and CDR2 YFSETQ. V was pared by 7 bases and J by 5 bases, with 11 bases of the junction left unmatched. This CDR3 has 15 amino acids.

This clone was counted a single time. The chain uses TRBV4-2 and TRBJ1-2, with D perhaps matching TRBD1 (6 bases). The ends were cut back, 4 bases at V and 8 bases at J, with 14 bases in the middle. The CDR3 runs to 13 residues. Germline V lookup: CDR1 LGHNA, CDR2 YNFKEQ. The CDR3 region is CASSPRPGEGYTF. CDR3 nucleotides: TGTGCCAGCAGCCCCAGGCCAGGGGAAGGCTACACCTTC.

CDR3 region: CASSRPNRGNTEAFF. For the CDR3, the DNA is TGTGCCAGCAGTAGGCCTAACAGGGGGAACACTGAAGCTTTCTTT. The chain is built from TRBV6-6 and TRBJ1-1; TRBD1 agrees at 7 bases. CDR1 is MNHNY and CDR2 is SVGAGI in the germline V gene (reference sequence). V shed 5 bases and J 1 base; nucleotides not matched to a gene: 7. The CDR3 is made up of 15 amino acids.

This clone was seen at least ten times. The chain recombines TRBV2 with TRBJ2-2; 10 bases match TRBD1. The CDR3 covers 17 residues. The V gene's germline CDR1 is SNHLY and CDR2 FYNNEI. J gave up 5 bases and V 5 bases, and 11 bases lay outside the gene matches. CDR3 sequence: CASSLSLGQGGTGELFF. The CDR3 DNA reads as TGTGCCAGCAGTTTAAGCCTTGGACAGGGGGGTACCGGGGAGCTGTTTTTT.

This clone has only a few counts. V and J are TRBV2 and TRBJ1-1; no clear D. CDR3 length equals 15 residues. V lost 0 bases and J lost 2, with 10 bases in between. CDR1 and CDR2 from the germline V gene are SNHLY and FYNNEI. CDR3 coding DNA: TGTGCCAGCAGTGAAGCGCTTACATTTAACACTGAAGCTTTCTTT. It encodes CASSEALTFNTEAFF.

The chain couples TRBV7-2 to TRBJ1-1, with 7 bases aligning to TRBD1. The CDR3 is 13 residues long. The trim removed 7 bases at V and 5 bases at J, leaving 7 bases unmatched. Germline V gives CDR1 SGHTA, CDR2 FQGNSA. The CDR3: CASTRAGGTEAFF. The CDR3, as DNA: TGTGCCAGCACCCGGGCAGGGGGTACTGAAGCTTTCTTT. Variable domain in full (rest from reference TRBV7-2 and TRBJ1-1): GAGVSQSPSNKVTEKGKDVELRCDPISGHTALYWYRQSLGQGLEFLIYFQGNSAPDKSGLPSDRFSAERTGGSVSTLTIQRTQQEDSAVYLCASTRAGGTEAFFGQGTRLTVV.

In this sample, this clone turned up once. The chain uses TRBV7-2 and TRBJ2-7, with 11 bases fitting TRBD1. The CDR3 runs to 14 residues. Germline values: CDR1 SGHTA, CDR2 FQGNSA. J lost 7 bases, V lost 5 bases, and 7 bases had no gene match. The CDR3 protein is CASSLGQGAEEQYF. The CDR3 DNA follows: TGTGCCAGCAGCCTTGGACAGGGGGCGGAGGAGCAGTACTTC.

The chain uses TRBV6-5 and TRBJ1-2; D ambiguous. The CDR3 consists of 13 residues. CDR1 and CDR2 (germline): MNHEY, SVGAGI. The V and J ends lost 6 bases and 4 bases respectively, with 12 bases between them. In DNA, the CDR3 is TGTGCCAGCAGCCACGACACCTCCTATGGCTACACCTTC. Protein sequence: CASSHDTSYGYTF.

The CDR3 reads CSARTGIEAFF. CDR3 nucleotides: TGCAGTGCTAGGACAGGAATTGAAGCTTTCTTT. The chain has TRBV20-1 and TRBJ1-1; D is perhaps TRBD1 (6 bases). The CDR3 sequence is 11 residues long. The V end lost 3 bases, the J end lost 7 bases, and 9 bases lay between the germline ends. Germline V CDR1 and CDR2: DFQATT, SNEGSKA (reference sequence).

The chain is built from TRBV10-3 and TRBJ2-1; D ambiguous. Germline CDR1 is ENHRY and CDR2 is SYGVKD. The CDR3 consists of 12 residues. V lost 7 bases to trimming and J lost 5 bases, with 9 bases between them. The chain's CDR3 is CAIKTPDNEQFF. CDR3 nucleotides: TGTGCCATCAAGACACCCGACAATGAGCAGTTCTTC.

This chain joins TRBV5-1 and TRBJ1-1, with 7 positions matching TRBD1. The germline V gene has CDR1 SGHRS and CDR2 YFSETQ. This CDR3 spans 16 amino acids. With V trimmed by 4 bases and J by 1 base, 10 bases remained unmatched. Written as DNA, the CDR3 is TGCGCCAGCAGCGTGGGTTTAGGGACAGCGAACACTGAAGCTTTCTTT. Translated: CASSVGLGTANTEAFF.

The rearrangement joins TRBV5-6 to TRBJ2-1, with TRBD2 identical over 9 bases. This CDR3 spans 15 amino acids. CDR1 is SGHDT, CDR2 YYEEEE, per germline. The V gene end was trimmed by 2 bases and the J gene end by 3 bases; junction bases not matched to a gene: 3. As DNA, the CDR3 is TGTGCCAGCAGCTTTAGCGGGAGAGGCTACAATGAGCAGTTCTTC. Translation: CASSFSGRGYNEQFF.

The rearrangement joins TRBV9 to TRBJ2-3; TRBD2 agrees at 13 bases. Germline assignment: CDR1 SGDLS and CDR2 YYNGEE. CDR3 size: 19 residues. Trimming at V came to 0 bases and at J to 0 bases, leaving 7 bases not matched to a gene. CDR3 sequence reads: CASSVVGTSGTTSTDTQYF. The CDR3 DNA reads as TGTGCCAGCAGCGTAGTTGGGACTAGCGGGACCACTAGCACAGATACGCAGTATTTT.